What follows are 26 T cell receptor beta chains derived from one specimen sequenced in a study of neurological immune-mediated disorders. TCRdb processed the 5' RACE reads anew with MiXCR; each CDR3 protein has one entry. The sample lists fewer than 50,000 distinct CDR3 sequences, roughly 15% occurring once. Material for sequencing was CD4+ T cells from blood. The receptors here all came from a woman aged 60-75 years with HTLV-1-associated myelopathy (HAM/TSP).

This clonotype has a count of ten or more. The rearrangement links TRBV29-1 to TRBJ1-2; D is unclear. V dropped 7 bases and J dropped 10 bases, with 16 bases sitting between them. The CDR3 spans 11 residues. CDR1 and CDR2 from the germline V gene are SQVTM and ANQGSEA. The CDR3 loop reads CSATGKRDYTF. The CDR3 region has the DNA TGCAGCGCGACTGGGAAGAGGGACTACACCTTC.

With respect to this clonotype: Mismatch with germline at one junction end may stem from a read error. This rearrangement joins TRBV5-1 to TRBJ2-2, with TRBD2 identical over 9 bases. Germline V CDR1 and CDR2: SGHRS, YFSETQ. CDR3 size: 17 residues. CDR3 sequence reads: CASSLKRLAANTGELFF. The CDR3, as DNA: TGCGCCAGCAGCTTGAAGCGACTAGCGGCCAACACTGGGGAGCTGTTTTTT.

Comment on this clonotype: Possible read error: a much larger clone is one base away. The chain links TRBV5-1 to TRBJ2-2; D call uncertain. CDR1 SGHRS and CDR2 YFSETQ come from the germline V gene. This CDR3 spans 14 amino acids. The CDR3 bases are TGCGCCAGCAGCTTGTTACAGAACACCTGGGAGCTGTTTTTT. This sequence encodes CASSLLQNTWELFF.

This clonotype has a count of ten or more. The chain recombines TRBV3-1 with TRBJ2-5; 14 bases match TRBD2. CDR3 size: 19 residues. The junction had 12 bases not matched to a gene; V was cut back by 1 base and J by 5 bases. Germline V gene data show CDR1 as LGHDT and CDR2 as YNNKEL (reference sequence). The CDR3 sequence is CASSQAGTSGGLGQETQYF. In nucleotides, the CDR3 is TGTGCCAGCAGCCAAGCCGGGACTAGCGGGGGCTTGGGCCAGGAGACCCAGTACTTC.

Points on this clonotype: The CDR3 does not close with the conserved phenylalanine or tryptophan, likely indicating a read error. It is unclear where the CDR3 begins or ends on the DNA, so no DNA is shown, and the CDR3 is as TCRdb lists it. This chain joins TRBV25-1 and TRBJ1-2; the D segment call TRBD1 is taken from the table without a DNA check. The CDR3 spans 15 residues, counting both ends. Germline V gene sequence: CDR1 MGHDK, CDR2 SYGVNS. The CDR3 sequence is CASRGAEGQGSGYTL.

This clonotype was observed many times. The chain carries TRBV20-1 and TRBJ1-2, with TRBD1 identical over 12 bases. Germline CDR1 and CDR2: DFQATT and SNEGSKA (reference sequence). The length of the CDR3 is 14 residues. J gave up 7 bases and V 4 bases, and 7 bases lay outside the gene matches. Written as DNA, the CDR3 is TGCAGTGCTATCCCGGGACAGGGGGCTGGTGGCTACACCTTC. Encoded protein: CSAIPGQGAGGYTF.

This clonotype was found many times. The chain combines TRBV20-1 with TRBJ1-3; the D is unclear. The CDR3 runs 15 residues. Germline V gene sequence: CDR1 DFQATT, CDR2 SNEGSKA (reference sequence). V was cut by 3 bases and J by 2 bases, with 14 bases left in between. The CDR3 reads CSASWPDVPGNTIYF. The CDR3 DNA is TGCAGTGCTAGTTGGCCGGACGTCCCTGGAAACACCATATATTTT.

Ten or more counts support this clonotype. The chain has TRBV20-1 and TRBJ2-3; 15 nucleotides agree with TRBD2. Germline V gives CDR1 DFQATT, CDR2 SNEGSKA (reference sequence). The CDR3 runs to 16 residues. The V gene end was trimmed by 6 bases and the J gene end by 6 bases; junction bases not matched to a gene: 10. The CDR3 DNA reads as TGCAGTGCGTACGCCGGGACTAGCGGGGGGCCTGATACGCAGTATTTT. Encoded protein: CSAYAGTSGGPDTQYF.

This clonotype was recorded many times. The chain carries TRBV5-1 and TRBJ2-7; 15 bases are a match to TRBD2. This CDR3 contains 18 residues. CDR1 is SGHRS, CDR2 YFSETQ, per germline. V was pared by 2 bases and J by 0 bases, with 6 bases of the junction left unmatched. This chain's CDR3 is CASSLLGLAGGGSYEQYF. DNA of the CDR3: TGCGCCAGCAGCTTACTGGGACTAGCGGGGGGCGGCTCCTACGAGCAGTACTTC.

This clonotype appeared many times. This chain connects TRBV9 to TRBJ2-3; possible D gene TRBD1, 6 bases. The germline V gene has CDR1 SGDLS and CDR2 YYNGEE. This CDR3 is 12 amino acids long. V was cut by 6 bases and J by 2 bases, with 7 bases left in between. This CDR3 is CASKGVTDTQYF. The CDR3 region has the DNA TGTGCCAGCAAGGGGGTCACAGATACGCAGTATTTT.

There are many counts of this clonotype. The genes are TRBV12-3 or TRBV12-4 and TRBJ1-3; a weak D match, TRBD1 (5 bases). V was pared by 5 bases and J by 2 bases, with 7 bases between. The CDR3 spans 13 residues. The CDR3 bases are TGTGCCAGCAGTGGGGCTGCTGGAAACACCATATATTTT. As protein: CASSGAAGNTIYF.

Many counts were recorded for this clonotype. The chain employs TRBV2 and TRBJ2-2, with 7 bases matching TRBD2. With V trimmed by 6 bases and J by 4 bases, 5 bases remained unmatched. CDR3 length: 14 residues. Germline values: CDR1 SNHLY, CDR2 FYNNEI. CDR3: CASSRAGTTGELFF. The DNA for the CDR3 is TGTGCCAGCAGCCGAGCGGGGACCACCGGGGAGCTGTTTTTT.

This rearrangement joins TRBV19 to TRBJ2-7; 7 bases are a match to TRBD1. J gave up 4 bases and V 7 bases, and 16 bases lay outside the gene matches. CDR1 is LNHDA and CDR2 is SQIVND in the germline V gene (reference sequence). The CDR3 runs 16 residues. CDR3 region: CASTQPEGQRTYEQYF. DNA of the CDR3: TGTGCCAGTACTCAACCCGAGGGACAGCGGACTTACGAGCAGTACTTC.

There are many counts of this clonotype. The V and J genes are TRBV7-2 and TRBJ2-3, with 7 positions matching TRBD1. The V segment lost 5 bases and the J segment 3 bases; nucleotides outside the gene matches: 8. This CDR3 region has 15 residues. The germline V gene has CDR1 SGHTA and CDR2 FQGNSA. The CDR3 loop reads CASSPQTGKTDTQYF. The CDR3, as DNA: TGTGCCAGCAGCCCCCAGACAGGGAAGACAGATACGCAGTATTTT. Full variable domain (remainder filled in from reference TRBV7-2 and TRBJ2-3): GAGVSQSPSNKVTEKGKDVELRCDPISGHTALYWYRQSLGQGLEFLIYFQGNSAPDKSGLPSDRFSAERTGGSVSTLTIQRTQQEDSAVYLCASSPQTGKTDTQYFGPGTRLTVL.

This clonotype has ten or more counts. The genes are TRBV5-1 and TRBJ2-3; D not resolved. This CDR3 has 14 amino acids. The ends were cut back, 0 bases at V and 6 bases at J, with 11 bases in the middle. Germline values: CDR1 SGHRS, CDR2 YFSETQ. CDR3 nucleotides: TGCGCCAGCAGCTTGGGAGGTTTCGCGGATACGCAGTATTTT. This gives the protein CASSLGGFADTQYF.

CDR3 DNA: TGTGCCAGCAGTTTAGGACAGGGGCCGACCGCGCAGTACTTC. The encoded protein is CASSLGQGPTAQYF. J is TRBJ2-7 and V is TRBV27, with 9 nucleotides matching TRBD1. This CDR3 region has 14 residues. Germline V gives CDR1 MNHEY, CDR2 SMNVEV (reference sequence). The V and J ends lost 2 bases and 9 bases, in that order; junction bases with no gene match: 8.

This clonotype showed up many times. For the CDR3, the DNA is TGTGCCAGCAGTGAAAGCAGGGACGTCGGAGGGCAGTACTTC. This gives the protein CASSESRDVGGQYF. This chain joins TRBV2 and TRBJ2-7, with D tentatively TRBD1 or TRBD2 (5 bases each). CDR1 is SNHLY and CDR2 is FYNNEI in the germline V gene. This CDR3 spans 14 amino acids. Trimming stripped 2 bases from V and 9 bases from J, with 17 bases between.

This clonotype was observed many times. The chain couples TRBV11-2 to TRBJ2-1, with a weak D call TRBD2 (7 bases). CDR1 and CDR2 from the germline V gene are SGHAT and FQNNGV. This CDR3 comprises 16 residues. The germline V and J ends were trimmed by 3 bases and 9 bases, with 21 bases remaining between them. The CDR3 DNA reads as TGTGCCAGCAGCTTGAATGGGGGGGCCGGGGCCCCTGAGCAGTTCTTC. It translates to CASSLNGGAGAPEQFF.

There are many counts of this clonotype. The chain combines TRBV6-6 with TRBJ1-1; tentative D call: TRBD1 (6 bases). CDR1 is MNHNY and CDR2 is SVGAGI in the germline V gene (reference sequence). This CDR3 has 13 amino acids. Trimming removed 2 bases at V and 8 bases at J, with 12 bases between. CDR3 sequence reads: CASSYEGVGEAFF. As DNA, the CDR3 is TGTGCCAGCAGTTACGAGGGGGTAGGCGAAGCTTTCTTT.

This clonotype was seen repeatedly, ten times or more. The V call is TRBV5-1, the J call TRBJ2-1; D may be TRBD1 or TRBD2 (6 bases each). Germline CDR1 and CDR2: SGHRS and YFSETQ. Between the trimmed V and J ends, which lost 4 bases and 8 bases, there was a span of 16 bases. The CDR3 runs to 14 residues. CDR3 protein: CASSHLTGGDEQFF. As DNA, the CDR3 is TGCGCCAGCAGCCATCTAACCGGGGGCGATGAGCAGTTCTTC.

This clonotype was counted many times. The genes are TRBV20-1 and TRBJ1-2; 7 bases are shared with TRBD1. Germline CDR1 and CDR2: DFQATT and SNEGSKA (reference sequence). The V gene end was trimmed by 7 bases and the J gene end by 3 bases; junction bases not matched to a gene: 2. There are 11 residues in the CDR3. The CDR3 here is CSVGTDYGYTF. In nucleotides, the CDR3 is TGCAGTGTTGGGACAGACTATGGCTACACCTTC.

At least ten counts were recorded for this clonotype. The V gene is TRBV7-2, the J gene TRBJ2-3, with 8 bases that match TRBD2. J gave up 6 bases and V 0 bases, and 11 bases lay outside the gene matches. Germline V lookup: CDR1 SGHTA, CDR2 FQGNSA. The CDR3 totals 17 residues. DNA for the CDR3: TGTGCCAGCAGCTTAGCCCGCCGCGCGGGACTAGGGGATACGCAGTATTTT. Translating it yields CASSLARRAGLGDTQYF.

This clonotype showed up many times. The genes are TRBV7-9 and TRBJ2-3; 11 nucleotides line up with TRBD2. V shed 6 bases, J shed 1 base, and the junction held 9 bases outside the gene matches. Germline V CDR1 and CDR2: SEHNR, FQNEAQ (reference sequence). CDR3 length equals 17 residues. In DNA, the CDR3 is TGTGCCAGCAGGAAAGTCCCGGGACTAGCGGGCACAGATACGCAGTATTTT. Protein: CASRKVPGLAGTDTQYF.

This clonotype was picked up many times. This chain uses TRBV6-1 with TRBJ1-5, with D possibly matching TRBD1 (5 bases). The CDR3 has 13 residues. The germline gives CDR1 MNHNS, CDR2 SASEGT. V gave up 7 bases and J gave up 3 bases, with 10 bases separating them. CDR3 nucleotide sequence: TGTGCCAGCACGTGGGACGTCAATCAGCCCCAGCATTTT. Protein: CASTWDVNQPQHF.

This clonotype was picked up one time. The V and J genes are TRBV3-1 and TRBJ1-1; D possibly corresponds to TRBD1 (5 bases). In germline, CDR1 is LGHDT, CDR2 YNNKEL (reference sequence). Trimming left V 4 bases short and J 4 bases short, with 13 bases between. CDR3 length equals 14 residues. CDR3 DNA sequence: TGTGCCAGCAGCCCCCGGGGGGTCGGCACTGAAGCTTTCTTT. This codes for CASSPRGVGTEAFF. Supplemented by reference TRBV3-1 and TRBJ1-1, the full variable domain reads DTAVSQTPKYLVTQMGNDKSIKCEQNLGHDTMYWYKQDSKKFLKIMFSYNNKELIINETVPNRFSPKSPDKAHLNLHINSLELGDSAVYFCASSPRGVGTEAFFGQGTRLTVV.

This clonotype was recorded many times. The CDR3 nucleotides are TGCAGCGCCTTGAAGGTTGCAGCTAGTAACTATGGCTACACCTTC. Its protein is CSALKVAASNYGYTF. V usage is TRBV29-1 and J usage is TRBJ1-2; D not resolved. The length of the CDR3 is 15 residues. Germline CDR1 and CDR2: SQVTM and ANQGSEA. V lost 7 bases to trimming and J lost 1 base, with 19 bases between them.